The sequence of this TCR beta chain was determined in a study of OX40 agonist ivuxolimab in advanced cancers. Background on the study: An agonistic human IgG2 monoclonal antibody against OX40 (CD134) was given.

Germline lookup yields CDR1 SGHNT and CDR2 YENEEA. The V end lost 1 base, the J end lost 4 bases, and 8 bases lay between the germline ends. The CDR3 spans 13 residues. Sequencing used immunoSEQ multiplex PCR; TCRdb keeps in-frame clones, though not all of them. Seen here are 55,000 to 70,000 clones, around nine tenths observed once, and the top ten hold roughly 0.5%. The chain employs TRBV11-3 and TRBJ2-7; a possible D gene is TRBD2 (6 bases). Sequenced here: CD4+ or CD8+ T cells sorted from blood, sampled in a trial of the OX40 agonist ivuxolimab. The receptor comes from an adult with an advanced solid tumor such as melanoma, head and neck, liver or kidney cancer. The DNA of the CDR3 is TGTGCCAGCAGCTTAGTGGCGGGATACGAGCAGTACTTC. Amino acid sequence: CASSLVAGYEQYF.